This T cell receptor beta chain derives from a study of CXCR3-negative and CXCR3-positive naive CD8 T cells. Turning to the study itself: Each library gave roughly 1.4 +/- 0.3 million of some 150 million TRB reads.

The CDR3 runs to 17 residues. Looked up from germline, CDR1 is SEHNR and CDR2 is FQNEAQ (reference sequence). As for this clonotype: Its specificity is unknown.

All TRB cDNA libraries came from 5' RACE performed with UMI labels. TCRdb derives one entry per CDR3 protein from the 5' RACE reads, leaving out DNA. Its table records approximately 59,000 distinct CDR3 sequences. At a few hundred thousand cells each, triplicate sorts were carried out for each CD8+ T cell subset. The study's findings and limits: Both naive subsets showed comparably high diversity, and memory CD8+ cells showed much lower diversity. In CXCR3-positive naive cells, the TRB CDR3s were more hydrophobic than in CXCR3-negative naive cells. With CXCR3 expression partially decreased after cryopreservation, most assays relied on fresh PBMCs.

Sequencing input: naive CXCR3+ CD8+ T cells from blood. Subset: CD45RO-CCR7+CD27+CD95- naive CD8+ T cells expressing CXCR3 (TNR3+). The sequence was obtained from a human donor in good health. Some clones in this sample may be carry-over from other donors' samples. The genes are TRBV7-9 and TRBJ2-5; the D call from TCRdb, TRBD1, cannot be confirmed without DNA. This CDR3 reads CASSPQSPGSAGETQYF.